The 27 T cell receptor beta chains reported below all come from one sample, sequenced in a study of breast tumors, draining lymph nodes, adjacent tissues. The lymph nodes were axillary draining lymph nodes from breast cancer patients. Via MiXCR, TCRdb re-called the multiplex PCR reads, giving one row per CDR3 protein. The repertoire consists of 200,000 to 300,000 distinct CDR3 sequences, with 30% to 35% occurring once and the leading ten covering 1.1%. Input material: axillary lymph node tissue. These receptors all stem from a female donor with breast cancer. Some clones in this sample may be carry-over from other donors' samples.

Many counts were recorded for this clonotype. The rearrangement joins TRBV10-3 to TRBJ1-1, with D possibly being TRBD1 (5 bases). The CDR3 has 14 residues. V was trimmed by 3 bases and J by 7 bases, leaving 15 bases between them. The germline V gene encodes CDR1 ENHRY and CDR2 SYGVKD. The CDR3 nucleotides are TGTGCCATCAGTGACTCAGGGAGAGGGCGTGAAGCTTTCTTT. Translated: CAISDSGRGREAFF.

Comments on this clonotype: A clone one base away is much larger, so this may be a read error. The chain couples TRBV6-4 to TRBJ2-1; 9 positions match TRBD1. Germline CDR1 and CDR2: MRHNA and SNTAGT. With 5 bases clipped from V and 5 bases from J, the junction kept 7 bases outside the gene matches. The CDR3 spans 15 residues. The CDR3 DNA follows: TGTGCCAGCAGTCCCGGACAGGGGCCCCACAATGAGCAGTTCTTC. Protein sequence: CASSPGQGPHNEQFF.

This clonotype has more than one count but fewer than ten. The chain joins TRBV20-1 to TRBJ1-1; 9 nucleotides agree with TRBD1. Trimming removed 3 bases from V and 1 base from J; junction bases left unmatched: 6. The CDR3 contains 15 residues. The germline CDR1 and CDR2 sequences are DFQATT and SNEGSKA (reference sequence). The CDR3 bases are TGCAGTGCTAGTCCCGGGACAGGGAAGAACACTGAAGCTTTCTTT. It encodes CSASPGTGKNTEAFF.

The chain combines TRBV10-1 with TRBJ2-5, with 11 bases fitting TRBD2. V shed 4 bases, J shed 5 bases, and the junction held 0 bases outside the gene matches. CDR1 is WNHNN and CDR2 is SYGVQD in the germline V gene (reference sequence). This CDR3 is built from 13 residues. CDR3 DNA sequence: TGCGCCAGCAGTGGGACTAGCGGGGAGACCCAGTACTTC. The encoded protein is CASSGTSGETQYF.

This clonotype has at least ten counts. The chain has TRBV10-3 and TRBJ2-1; TRBD1 aligns across 7 bases. The CDR3 sequence is 15 residues long. Germline assignment: CDR1 ENHRY and CDR2 SYGVKD. With 3 bases clipped from V and 12 bases from J, the junction kept 14 bases outside the gene matches. The CDR3 reads CAISDTQGVRDGQFF. For the CDR3, the DNA is TGTGCCATCAGTGATACGCAGGGGGTCCGGGACGGGCAGTTCTTC.

Remarks on this clonotype: A much larger clonotype is one base distant, so this may be a read error. The CDR3 end shows no conserved phenylalanine or tryptophan, and so a read error is likely. V is TRBV6-5 and J is TRBJ2-7; TRBD1 matches 7 bases. The trim removed 3 bases at V and 2 bases at J, leaving 4 bases unmatched. Germline V gives CDR1 MNHEY, CDR2 SVGAGI. CDR3 length: 14 amino acids. CDR3 DNA sequence: TGTGCCAGCAGTTATGGACAGGTGGCCTACGAGCAGTACTCC. Protein sequence: CASSYGQVAYEQYS.

The V call is TRBV12-5, the J call TRBJ2-1, with 11 bases aligning to TRBD2. The CDR3 has 16 residues. Germline V gives CDR1 LGHNT, CDR2 FRNRAP. With V trimmed by 2 bases and J by 4 bases, 4 bases remained unmatched. CDR3 nucleotides: TGTGCTAGTGGTTTGAGGACTAGCGGGTTTTACAATGAGCAGTTCTTC. This translates into CASGLRTSGFYNEQFF.

Note on this clonotype: With a much larger clone just one base away, this may be a read error. V and J are TRBV20-1 and TRBJ2-1; D is unresolved. CDR3 length equals 11 residues. The germline V gene has CDR1 DFQATT and CDR2 SNEGSKA (reference sequence). The CDR3 protein is CSGAAANEQSF. As DNA, the CDR3 is TGCAGTGGTGCAGCAGCAAATGAGCAGTCCTTC.

This clonotype was counted at least ten times. This sequence joins TRBV9 and TRBJ1-2; D might be TRBD1 (5 bases). V was pared by 4 bases and J by 7 bases, with 17 bases between. Germline CDR1 SGDLS, CDR2 YYNGEE. The length of the CDR3 is 14 residues. The CDR3 coding sequence is TGTGCCAGCAGCCCCCGACAGTCTTTGGGTGGCTACACCTTC. It yields the protein CASSPRQSLGGYTF.

Ten or more counts support this clonotype. The chain is built from TRBV20-1 and TRBJ2-1; 11 bases are shared with TRBD2. The CDR3 contains 15 residues. In germline, CDR1 is DFQATT, CDR2 SNEGSKA (reference sequence). J was trimmed by 5 bases and V by 1 base; bases with no gene match: 4. The CDR3 sequence is CSARGGTSGNNEQFF. In DNA, the CDR3 is TGCAGTGCTAGAGGGGGGACTAGCGGAAACAATGAGCAGTTCTTC.

This clonotype was picked up many times. This sequence joins TRBV5-1 and TRBJ2-7, with 7 bases matching TRBD2. This CDR3 region has 14 residues. CDR1 is SGHRS, CDR2 YFSETQ, per germline. V lost 7 bases, J lost 2 bases, and 9 bases stayed unmatched. The DNA for the CDR3 is TGCGCCAGCTCAGGGAGGGACCGTGCCTACGAGCAGTACTTC. Its protein is CASSGRDRAYEQYF.

This chain joins TRBV10-1 and TRBJ2-1, with 14 bases aligning to TRBD2. The J segment lost 7 bases and the V segment lost 4 bases, leaving 3 bases of the junction unmatched. The CDR3 spans 15 residues. CDR1 and CDR2 from the germline V gene are WNHNN and SYGVQD (reference sequence). The CDR3 region has the DNA TGCGCCAGCAGTGGGACTAGCGGGAGGTCTAATGAGCAGTTCTTC. This sequence encodes CASSGTSGRSNEQFF.

This clonotype was counted many times. This chain joins TRBV12-3 or TRBV12-4 and TRBJ2-2, with D possibly TRBD1 on 6 matching bases. V lost 7 bases, J lost 6 bases, and 15 bases lay in between. This CDR3 has 14 residues. CDR3: CASNSYRVAGELFF. The CDR3 coding sequence is TGTGCCAGCAACTCATACAGGGTTGCCGGGGAGCTGTTTTTT.

This clonotype was detected ten times or more. V usage is TRBV6-2 or TRBV6-3 and J usage is TRBJ1-6; TRBD1 matches 7 bases. The J segment lost 4 bases and the V segment lost 7 bases, leaving 7 bases of the junction unmatched. From germline, CDR1 is MNHEY and CDR2 SVGEGT. The CDR3 contains 15 residues. The CDR3 DNA reads as TGTGCCAGCAAGGGGGCCAGCGGGTATAATTCACCCCTCCACTTT. Translating it yields CASKGASGYNSPLHF.

This clonotype was counted many times. The chain carries TRBV3-1 and TRBJ2-5; 8 bases fit TRBD2. This CDR3 is built from 14 residues. The V gene's germline CDR1 is LGHDT and CDR2 YNNKEL (reference sequence). Losses at the gene ends were 1 base for V and 4 bases for J; bases not matched to a gene: 2. The CDR3, as DNA: TGTGCCAGCAGCCAAGCCCTAGCGGGAGAGACCCAGTACTTC. Amino acid sequence: CASSQALAGETQYF.

The CDR3 DNA follows: TGTGCCAGCAGACGGGATCCTGAAGGGGGTTACTCTGGAAACACCATATATTTT. Its protein product is CASRRDPEGGYSGNTIYF. V gene TRBV28 combines with J gene TRBJ1-3, with a tentative D call TRBD1 (6 bases). V gave up 6 bases and J gave up 0 bases, with 21 bases separating them. The length of the CDR3 is 18 residues. CDR1 and CDR2 (germline): MDHEN, SYDVKM. The whole variable domain, filled in from reference TRBV28 and TRBJ1-3, reads DVKVTQSSRYLVKRTGEKVFLECVQDMDHENMFWYRQDPGLGLRLIYFSYDVKMKEKGDIPEGYSVSREKKERFSLILESASTNQTSMYLCASRRDPEGGYSGNTIYFGEGSWLTVV.

This clonotype has a count of ten or more. The chain couples TRBV19 to TRBJ2-5, with 12 bases matching TRBD1. From germline, CDR1 is LNHDA and CDR2 SQIVND (reference sequence). V was clipped by 6 bases and J by 6 bases; unmatched bases: 8. The CDR3 consists of 15 residues. The CDR3 coding sequence is TGTGCCAGTAGAGGGGGACAGGGGGCTTTCAAGACCCAGTACTTC. Translation: CASRGGQGAFKTQYF.

V usage is TRBV6-5 and J usage is TRBJ1-4; TRBD1 matches at 10 bases. This CDR3 is 16 amino acids long. The V segment lost 6 bases and the J segment 10 bases; nucleotides outside the gene matches: 14. From germline, CDR1 is MNHEY and CDR2 SVGAGI. CDR3 residues: CASRHPTGGAYGKLFF. Written as DNA, the CDR3 is TGTGCCAGCAGACACCCGACAGGGGGCGCGTACGGAAAACTGTTTTTT.

In the case of this clonotype: This may be a read error, as it is one base from a much larger clone. This chain joins TRBV19 and TRBJ2-7; tentatively, D is TRBD1 or TRBD2 (5 bases each). This CDR3 spans 14 amino acids. Germline-derived CDR1 and CDR2 are LNHDA and SQIVND (reference sequence). The CDR3 nucleotides read TGTGCCAGTAGTATAAGGCAGGGAGTCTACGAGCGGTACTTC. Protein product: CASSIRQGVYERYF.

As concerns this clonotype: Without the conserved terminal phenylalanine or tryptophan, this CDR3 likely stems from a read error. The DNA is omitted, as the CDR3 cannot be located on it reliably, and the CDR3 follows TCRdb's listing. V and J are TRBV29-1 and TRBJ1-2. Germline V gene data show CDR1 as SQVTM and CDR2 as ANQGSEA. The CDR3 totals 12 residues, both ends included. The CDR3 is CSVVSQYYGYTL.

This clonotype was counted many times. The chain couples TRBV12-3 or TRBV12-4 to TRBJ2-7; 10 positions match TRBD2. The CDR3 loop spans 16 amino acids. The J segment lost 4 bases and the V segment lost 3 bases, leaving 9 bases of the junction unmatched. This CDR3 is CASSFYASGRSYEQYF. In DNA, the CDR3 is TGTGCCAGCAGTTTTTACGCTAGCGGGAGATCTTACGAGCAGTACTTC.

On this clonotype itself: A single base separates this from a much larger clone, so it may be a read error. This chain links TRBV6-6 with TRBJ2-6, with 9 bases lining up with TRBD2. Per germline, CDR1 MNHNY and CDR2 SVGAGI (reference sequence). Trimming at V came to 5 bases and at J to 2 bases, leaving 7 bases not matched to a gene. The CDR3 is 17 amino acids. The CDR3 DNA is TGTGCCAGCAGTCACACCCTAGCGGGAACTGGGGCCAACGTCCTGACTTTC. Translation: CASSHTLAGTGANVLTF.

This clonotype was counted many times. This chain links TRBV5-8 with TRBJ1-5; a weak D match, TRBD1 (5 bases). Trimming left V 4 bases short and J 3 bases short, with 17 bases between. Germline values: CDR1 SGHTS, CDR2 YDEGEE. There are 16 residues in the CDR3. The CDR3: CASSPGGRRFNQPQHF. The CDR3 nucleotides are TGTGCCAGCAGCCCTGGGGGGAGAAGGTTCAATCAGCCCCAGCATTTT.

The sample holds many counts of this clonotype. The rearrangement joins TRBV7-9 to TRBJ2-7, with TRBD2 matching over 7 bases. Germline lookup yields CDR1 SEHNR and CDR2 FQNEAQ (reference sequence). This CDR3 spans 14 amino acids. The V and J ends lost 4 bases and 2 bases, in that order; junction bases with no gene match: 5. The CDR3 coding sequence is TGTGCCAGCAGCTCGAGGACTAGGCCCTACGAGCAGTACTTC. This sequence encodes CASSSRTRPYEQYF.

This clonotype occurred a few times. The rearrangement joins TRBV6-1 to TRBJ2-2, with 8 positions matching TRBD1. Germline values: CDR1 MNHNS, CDR2 SASEGT. V shed 0 bases, J shed 4 bases, and the junction held 4 bases outside the gene matches. The CDR3 is made up of 16 amino acids. CDR3 sequence (DNA): TGTGCCAGCAGTGAAGCTTTGGGACAGGCCACCGGGGAGCTGTTTTTT. Translated: CASSEALGQATGELFF.

The table lists this clonotype with many counts. The chain has TRBV20-1 and TRBJ2-2; 9 bases line up with TRBD2. After removal of 5 bases from V and 3 bases from J, the junction contained 10 bases not matched to a gene. This CDR3 has 16 residues. CDR1 and CDR2 from the germline V gene are DFQATT and SNEGSKA (reference sequence). The CDR3 protein is CSAVPAGGSDTGELFF. In DNA, the CDR3 is TGCAGTGCTGTACCAGCGGGAGGATCCGACACCGGGGAGCTGTTTTTT.

This clonotype was found many times. This rearrangement joins TRBV19 to TRBJ2-5; no clear D. The germline V and J ends were trimmed by 1 base and 2 bases, with 8 bases remaining between them. CDR3 length equals 14 residues. Per the germline V gene, CDR1 is LNHDA and CDR2 is SQIVND (reference sequence). Here the CDR3 DNA reads TGTGCCAGTAGTATAGGAACACCACAAGAGACCCAGTACTTC. As protein: CASSIGTPQETQYF.